This T cell receptor (delta chain) was identified in a study of γδ T cells in repeated Plasmodium falciparum infection. Study in general: Each infection was followed by sampling at 21 days, plus baseline and some pre-infection draws.

Sequencing covered both gamma and delta TCR chains per sample. TCRdb called clones from the multiplex PCR reads again using CATT. The sample contains 85,000 to 100,000 delta-chain clones, approximately 0.96% of which appear only once. Notes on the study in general: Vgamma9/Vdelta2+ T cells showed a stable polyclonal repertoire with shared TCRgamma sequences. Malian children's Vdelta2-negative repertoires appeared more expanded and less diverse than Australians'.

By share, this clone counts as medium-sized. Its antigen remains unidentified. Distinct nucleotide sequences in the sample also encode this CDR3. V dropped 9 bases and J dropped 2; count of bases not matched to a gene: 18. Germline lookup yields CDR1 TSDPSYG and CDR2 QGSYDQQN (reference sequence). This CDR3 has 18 amino acids. Vgamma9/Vdelta2+ and Vdelta2-negative gammadelta T cells were flow-sorted from PBMC for bulk sequencing. The V call is TRAV14/DV4, the J call TRDJ1; TRDD3 agrees at 10 bases. Sequencing was performed on gamma-delta T cells from blood. The sequence came from a pool of human donors (malaria-infected and uninfected, not separated). DNA of the CDR3: TGTGCAATCATACACCTACGTTTTGGGGGGATACGTACCGATAAACTCATCTTT. This gives the protein CAIIHLRFGGIRTDKLIF.